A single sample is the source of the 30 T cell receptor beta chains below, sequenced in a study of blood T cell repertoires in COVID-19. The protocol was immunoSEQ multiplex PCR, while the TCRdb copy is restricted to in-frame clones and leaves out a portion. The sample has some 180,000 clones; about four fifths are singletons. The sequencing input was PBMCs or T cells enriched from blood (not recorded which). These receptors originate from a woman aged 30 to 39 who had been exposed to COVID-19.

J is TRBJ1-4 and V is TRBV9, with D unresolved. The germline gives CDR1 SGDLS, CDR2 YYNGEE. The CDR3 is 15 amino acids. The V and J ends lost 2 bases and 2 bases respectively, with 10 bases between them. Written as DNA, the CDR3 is TGTGCCAGCAGCGTGGGAGGGATGACTAATGAAAAACTGTTTTTT. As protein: CASSVGGMTNEKLFF.

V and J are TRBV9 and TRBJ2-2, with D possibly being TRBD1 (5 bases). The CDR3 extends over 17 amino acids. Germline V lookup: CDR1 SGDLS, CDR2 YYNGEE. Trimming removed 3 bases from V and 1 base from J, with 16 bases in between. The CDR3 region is CASSATLTVLNTGELFF. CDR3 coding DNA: TGTGCCAGCAGCGCGACTTTGACAGTATTGAACACCGGGGAGCTGTTTTTT. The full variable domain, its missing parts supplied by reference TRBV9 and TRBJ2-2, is DSGVTQTPKHLITATGQRVTLRCSPRSGDLSVYWYQQSLDQGLQFLIQYYNGEERAKGNILERFSAQQFPDLHSELNLSSLELGDSALYFCASSATLTVLNTGELFFGEGSRLTVL.

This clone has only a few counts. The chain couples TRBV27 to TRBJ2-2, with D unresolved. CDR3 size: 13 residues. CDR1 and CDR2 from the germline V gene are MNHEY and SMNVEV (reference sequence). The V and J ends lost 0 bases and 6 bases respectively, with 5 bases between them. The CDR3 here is CASSLSIAGELFF. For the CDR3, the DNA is TGTGCCAGCAGTTTATCGATAGCCGGGGAGCTGTTTTTT.

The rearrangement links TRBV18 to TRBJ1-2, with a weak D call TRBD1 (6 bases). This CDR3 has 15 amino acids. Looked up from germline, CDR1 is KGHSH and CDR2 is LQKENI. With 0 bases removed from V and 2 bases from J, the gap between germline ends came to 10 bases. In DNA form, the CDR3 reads TGTGCCAGCTCACCACCGACACAGGGAAACTATGGCTACACCTTC. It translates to CASSPPTQGNYGYTF.

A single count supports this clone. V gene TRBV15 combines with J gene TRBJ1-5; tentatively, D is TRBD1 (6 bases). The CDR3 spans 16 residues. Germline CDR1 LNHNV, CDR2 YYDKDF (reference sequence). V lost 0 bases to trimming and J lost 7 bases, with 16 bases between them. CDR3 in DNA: TGTGCCACCAGCAGAGAAACAGGGCCGGTCAAGCAGCCCCAGCATTTT. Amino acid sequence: CATSRETGPVKQPQHF.

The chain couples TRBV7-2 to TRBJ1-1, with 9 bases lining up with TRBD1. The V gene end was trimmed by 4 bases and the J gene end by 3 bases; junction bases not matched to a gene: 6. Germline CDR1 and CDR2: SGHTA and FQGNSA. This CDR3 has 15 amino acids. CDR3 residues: CASSSRGTGYTEAFF. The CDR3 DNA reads TGTGCCAGCAGCTCAAGGGGGACAGGGTACACTGAAGCTTTCTTT.

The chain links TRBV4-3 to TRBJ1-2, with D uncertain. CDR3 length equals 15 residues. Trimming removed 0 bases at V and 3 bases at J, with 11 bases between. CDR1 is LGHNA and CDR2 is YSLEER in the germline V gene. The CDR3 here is CASSQDLGSYYGYTF. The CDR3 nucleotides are TGCGCCAGCAGCCAAGATCTCGGTTCCTACTATGGCTACACCTTC.

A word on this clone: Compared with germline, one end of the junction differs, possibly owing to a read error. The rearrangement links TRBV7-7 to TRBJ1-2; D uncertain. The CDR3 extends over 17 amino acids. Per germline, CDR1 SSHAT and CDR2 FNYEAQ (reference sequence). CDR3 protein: CASSLAGRRRITGGYTF. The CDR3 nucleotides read TGTGCTAGCAGCTTAGCGGGAAGACGGCGTATTACGGGGGGCTACACCTTC.

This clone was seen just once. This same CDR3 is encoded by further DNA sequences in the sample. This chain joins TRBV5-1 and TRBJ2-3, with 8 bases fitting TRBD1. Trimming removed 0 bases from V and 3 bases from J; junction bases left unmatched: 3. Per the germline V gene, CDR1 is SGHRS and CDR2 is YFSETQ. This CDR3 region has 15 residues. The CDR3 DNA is TGCGCCAGCAGCTTGGGACAGGGGTTGACAGATACGCAGTATTTT. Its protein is CASSLGQGLTDTQYF.

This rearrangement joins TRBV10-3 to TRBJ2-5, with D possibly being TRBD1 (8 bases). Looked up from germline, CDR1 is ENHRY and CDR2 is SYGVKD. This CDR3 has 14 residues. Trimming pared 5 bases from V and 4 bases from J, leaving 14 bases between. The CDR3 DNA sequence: TGTGCCATCAGTACAACAGGGGGGGTAGAGACCCAGTACTTC. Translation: CAISTTGGVETQYF.

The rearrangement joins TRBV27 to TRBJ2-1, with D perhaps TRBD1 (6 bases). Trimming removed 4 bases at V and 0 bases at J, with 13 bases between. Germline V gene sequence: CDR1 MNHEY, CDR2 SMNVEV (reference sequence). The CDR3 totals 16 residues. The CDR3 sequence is CASSWGRLSSYNEQFF. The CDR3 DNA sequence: TGTGCCAGCAGTTGGGGGCGGTTAAGCTCCTACAATGAGCAGTTCTTC.

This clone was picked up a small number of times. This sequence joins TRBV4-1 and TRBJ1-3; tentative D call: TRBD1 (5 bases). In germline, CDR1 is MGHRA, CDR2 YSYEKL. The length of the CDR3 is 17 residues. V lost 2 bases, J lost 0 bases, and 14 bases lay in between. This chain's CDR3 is CASSQQGVTASGNTIYF. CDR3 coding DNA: TGCGCCAGCAGCCAACAAGGGGTTACGGCCTCTGGAAACACCATATATTTT.

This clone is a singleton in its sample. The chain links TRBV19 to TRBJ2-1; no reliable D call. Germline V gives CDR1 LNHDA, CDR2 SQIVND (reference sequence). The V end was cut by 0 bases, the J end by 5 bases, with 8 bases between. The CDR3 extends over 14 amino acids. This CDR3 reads CASSIDSTDNEQFF. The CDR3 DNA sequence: TGTGCCAGTAGTATAGATTCAACGGACAATGAGCAGTTCTTC.

The CDR3 DNA reads TGCAGTGCTAGTGGGGGACTTCTCTCTTACAATGAGCAGTTCTTC. It encodes CSASGGLLSYNEQFF. This chain joins TRBV20-1 and TRBJ2-1, with a tentative D call TRBD2 (6 bases). V was pared by 3 bases and J by 4 bases, with 16 bases between. Germline V gene sequence: CDR1 DFQATT, CDR2 SNEGSKA (reference sequence). The CDR3 is 15 residues long.

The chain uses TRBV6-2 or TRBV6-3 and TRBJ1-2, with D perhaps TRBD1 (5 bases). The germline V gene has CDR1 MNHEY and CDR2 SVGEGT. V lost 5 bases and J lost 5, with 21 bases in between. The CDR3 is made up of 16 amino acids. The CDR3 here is CASSPDSTRAWYGYTF. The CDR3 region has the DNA TGTGCCAGCAGTCCCGACAGCACAAGGGCTTGGTATGGCTACACCTTC.

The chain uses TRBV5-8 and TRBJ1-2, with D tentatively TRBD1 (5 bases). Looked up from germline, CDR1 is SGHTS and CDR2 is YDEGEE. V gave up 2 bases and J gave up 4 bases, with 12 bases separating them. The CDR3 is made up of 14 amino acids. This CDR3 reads CASSFKGEIYGYTF. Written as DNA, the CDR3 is TGTGCCAGCAGCTTCAAAGGGGAAATCTATGGCTACACCTTC.

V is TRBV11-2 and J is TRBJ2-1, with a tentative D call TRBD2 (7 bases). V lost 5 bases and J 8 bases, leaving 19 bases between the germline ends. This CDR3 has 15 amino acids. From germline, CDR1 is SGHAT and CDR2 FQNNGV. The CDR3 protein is CASSLLRGLADEQFF. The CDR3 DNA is TGTGCCAGCAGCCTTCTGCGGGGGCTAGCTGATGAGCAGTTCTTC.

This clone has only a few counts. The CDR3 is CASSEKAGGPDTQYF. CDR3 nucleotides: TGTGCCAGCAGTGAAAAAGCGGGGGGGCCAGATACGCAGTATTTT. The J gene is TRBJ2-3, the V gene TRBV6-1; TRBD2 matches 10 bases. The CDR3 consists of 15 residues. The junction had 3 bases not matched to a gene; V was cut back by 2 bases and J by 4 bases. In germline, CDR1 is MNHNS, CDR2 SASEGT.

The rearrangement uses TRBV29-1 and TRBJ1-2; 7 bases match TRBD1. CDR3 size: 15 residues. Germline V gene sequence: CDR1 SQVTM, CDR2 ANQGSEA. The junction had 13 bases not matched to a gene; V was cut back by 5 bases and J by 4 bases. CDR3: CSVRNRGLYSYGYTF. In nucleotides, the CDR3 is TGCAGCGTTAGGAACAGGGGCCTTTATAGCTATGGCTACACCTTC.

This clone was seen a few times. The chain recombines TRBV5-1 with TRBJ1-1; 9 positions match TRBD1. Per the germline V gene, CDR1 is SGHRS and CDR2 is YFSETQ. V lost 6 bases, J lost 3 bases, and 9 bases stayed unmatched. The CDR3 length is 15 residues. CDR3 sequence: CASTPTGGADTEAFF. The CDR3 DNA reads TGCGCCAGCACACCGACAGGGGGAGCGGACACTGAAGCTTTCTTT.

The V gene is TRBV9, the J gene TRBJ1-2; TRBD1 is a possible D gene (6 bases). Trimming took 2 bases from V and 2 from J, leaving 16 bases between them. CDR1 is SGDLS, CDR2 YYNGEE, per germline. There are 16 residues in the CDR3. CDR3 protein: CASSVTPRGSNYGYTF. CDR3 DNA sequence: TGTGCCAGCAGCGTTACACCCAGGGGATCAAACTATGGCTACACCTTC.

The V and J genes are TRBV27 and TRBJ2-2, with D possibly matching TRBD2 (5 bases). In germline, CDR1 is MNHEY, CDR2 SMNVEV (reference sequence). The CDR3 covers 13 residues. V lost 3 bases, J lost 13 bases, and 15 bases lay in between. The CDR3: CASSLYSHSGLFF. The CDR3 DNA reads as TGTGCCAGCAGTTTGTACAGTCACAGCGGGCTGTTTTTT.

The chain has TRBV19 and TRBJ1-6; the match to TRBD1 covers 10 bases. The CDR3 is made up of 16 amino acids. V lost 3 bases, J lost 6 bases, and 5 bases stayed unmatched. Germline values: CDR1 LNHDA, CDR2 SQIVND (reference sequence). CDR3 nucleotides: TGTGCCAGTAGTATGGGGACAGGGGTATTTAATTCACCCCTCCACTTT. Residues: CASSMGTGVFNSPLHF.

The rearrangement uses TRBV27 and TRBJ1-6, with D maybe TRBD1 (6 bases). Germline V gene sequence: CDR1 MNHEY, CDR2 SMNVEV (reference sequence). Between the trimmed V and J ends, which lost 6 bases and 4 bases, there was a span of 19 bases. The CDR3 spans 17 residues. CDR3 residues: CASSPRGGRRYNSPLHF. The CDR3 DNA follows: TGTGCCAGCAGCCCCCGGGGGGGGCGCAGATATAATTCACCCCTCCACTTT.

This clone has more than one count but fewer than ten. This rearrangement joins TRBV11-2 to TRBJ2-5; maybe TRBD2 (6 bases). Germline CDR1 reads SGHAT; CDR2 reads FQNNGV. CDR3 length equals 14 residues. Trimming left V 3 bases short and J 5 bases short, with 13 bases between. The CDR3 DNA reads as TGTGCCAGCAGCTTGGCGGGGCTCTTGGAGACCCAGTACTTC. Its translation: CASSLAGLLETQYF.

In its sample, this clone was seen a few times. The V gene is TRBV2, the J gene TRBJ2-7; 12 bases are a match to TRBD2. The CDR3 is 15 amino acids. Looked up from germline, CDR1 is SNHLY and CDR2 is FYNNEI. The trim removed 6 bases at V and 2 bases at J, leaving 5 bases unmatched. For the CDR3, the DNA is TGTGCCAGCAGAGAGCTAGCGGGGGGGACCTACGAGCAGTACTTC. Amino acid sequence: CASRELAGGTYEQYF.

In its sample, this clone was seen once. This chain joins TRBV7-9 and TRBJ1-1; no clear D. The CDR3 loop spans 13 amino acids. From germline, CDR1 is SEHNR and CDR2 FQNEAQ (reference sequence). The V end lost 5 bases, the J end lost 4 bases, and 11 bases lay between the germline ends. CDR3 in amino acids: CASSLLGSTEAFF. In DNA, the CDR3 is TGTGCCAGCAGCCTTCTCGGGAGCACTGAAGCTTTCTTT.

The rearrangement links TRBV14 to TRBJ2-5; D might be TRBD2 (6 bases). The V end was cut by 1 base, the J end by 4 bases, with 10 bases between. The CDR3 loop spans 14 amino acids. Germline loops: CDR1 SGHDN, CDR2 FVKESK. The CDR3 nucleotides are TGTGCCAGCAGCCAAGCTGCGGGGCGAGAGACCCAGTACTTC. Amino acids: CASSQAAGRETQYF.

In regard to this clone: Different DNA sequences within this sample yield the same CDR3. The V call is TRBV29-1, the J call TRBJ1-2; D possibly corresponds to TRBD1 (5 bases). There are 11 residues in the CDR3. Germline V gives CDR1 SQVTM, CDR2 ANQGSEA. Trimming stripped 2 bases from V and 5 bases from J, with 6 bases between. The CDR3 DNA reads TGCAGCGTTGAAAGGGGTTATGGCTACACCTTC. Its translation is CSVERGYGYTF.

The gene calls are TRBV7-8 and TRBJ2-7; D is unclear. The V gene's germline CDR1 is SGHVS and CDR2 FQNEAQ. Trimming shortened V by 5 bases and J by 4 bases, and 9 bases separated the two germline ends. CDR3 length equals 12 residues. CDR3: CASSPSWYEQYF. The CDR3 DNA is TGTGCCAGCAGCCCTAGTTGGTACGAGCAGTACTTC.